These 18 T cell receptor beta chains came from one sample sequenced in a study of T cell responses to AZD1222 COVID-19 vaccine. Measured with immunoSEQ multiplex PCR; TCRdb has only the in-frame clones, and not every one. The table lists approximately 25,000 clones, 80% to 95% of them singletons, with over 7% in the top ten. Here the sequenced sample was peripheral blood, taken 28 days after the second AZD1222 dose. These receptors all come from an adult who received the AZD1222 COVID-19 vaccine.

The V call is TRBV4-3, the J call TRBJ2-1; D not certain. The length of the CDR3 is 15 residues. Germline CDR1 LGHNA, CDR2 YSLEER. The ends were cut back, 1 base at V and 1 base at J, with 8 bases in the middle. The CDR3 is CASSQVLGSYNEQFF. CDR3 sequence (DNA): TGCGCCAGCAGCCAAGTTCTGGGGTCCTACAATGAGCAGTTCTTC.

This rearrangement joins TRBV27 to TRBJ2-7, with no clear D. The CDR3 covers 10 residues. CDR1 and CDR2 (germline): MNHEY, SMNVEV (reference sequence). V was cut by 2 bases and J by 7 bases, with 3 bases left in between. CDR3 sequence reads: CASSLREQYF. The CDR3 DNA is TGTGCCAGCAGTTTAAGGGAGCAGTACTTC.

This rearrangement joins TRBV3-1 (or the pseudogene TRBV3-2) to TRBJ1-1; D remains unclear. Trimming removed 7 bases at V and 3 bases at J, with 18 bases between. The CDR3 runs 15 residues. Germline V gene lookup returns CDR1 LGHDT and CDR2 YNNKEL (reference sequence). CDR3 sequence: CASTPTRSADTEAFF. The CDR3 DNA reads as TGTGCCAGCACTCCCACACGCTCGGCCGACACTGAAGCTTTCTTT.

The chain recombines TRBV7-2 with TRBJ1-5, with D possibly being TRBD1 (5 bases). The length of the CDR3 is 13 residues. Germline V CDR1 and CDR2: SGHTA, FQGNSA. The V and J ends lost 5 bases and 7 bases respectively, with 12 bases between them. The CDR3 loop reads CASSPGPAQPQHF. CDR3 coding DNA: TGTGCCAGCAGCCCAGGGCCCGCCCAGCCCCAGCATTTT. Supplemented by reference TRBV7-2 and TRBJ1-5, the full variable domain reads GAGVSQSPSNKVTEKGKDVELRCDPISGHTALYWYRQSLGQGLEFLIYFQGNSAPDKSGLPSDRFSAERTGGSVSTLTIQRTQQEDSAVYLCASSPGPAQPQHFGDGTRLSIL.

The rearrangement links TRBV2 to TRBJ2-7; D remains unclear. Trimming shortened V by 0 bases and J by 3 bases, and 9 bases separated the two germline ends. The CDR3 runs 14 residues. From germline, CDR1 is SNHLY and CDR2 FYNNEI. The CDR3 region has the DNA TGTGCCAGCAGTGAAGCGCGGCAGAGCTACGAGCAGTACTTC. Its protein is CASSEARQSYEQYF.

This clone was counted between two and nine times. The CDR3 coding sequence is TGTGCCAGCAGCCTCAGTGGTAGGAATTCACCCCTCCACTTT. Its translation: CASSLSGRNSPLHF. J is TRBJ1-6 and V is TRBV27; D ambiguous. V was shortened by 6 bases and J by 7 bases, with 13 bases between the two germline ends. The CDR3 has 14 amino acids. Germline-derived CDR1 and CDR2 are MNHEY and SMNVEV (reference sequence).

The CDR3 loop is CASGLGEAYEQYF. Here the CDR3 DNA reads TGTGCTAGTGGTTTGGGGGAAGCCTACGAGCAGTACTTC. V is TRBV12-5 and J is TRBJ2-7; D is unclear. V was shortened by 1 base and J by 2 bases, with 6 bases between the two germline ends. The CDR3 sequence is 13 residues long. Germline V gives CDR1 LGHNT, CDR2 FRNRAP. Variable domain in full (rest from reference TRBV12-5 and TRBJ2-7): DARVTQTPRHKVTEMGQEVTMRCQPILGHNTVFWYRQTMMQGLELLAYFRNRAPLDDSGMPKDRFSAEMPDATLATLKIQPSEPRDSAVYFCASGLGEAYEQYFGPGTRLTVT.

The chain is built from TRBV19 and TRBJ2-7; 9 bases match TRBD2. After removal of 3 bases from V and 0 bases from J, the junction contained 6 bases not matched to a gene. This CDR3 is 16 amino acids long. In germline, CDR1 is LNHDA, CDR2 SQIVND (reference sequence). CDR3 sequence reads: CASSIGGGRASYEQYF. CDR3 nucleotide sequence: TGTGCCAGTAGTATCGGCGGCGGGAGGGCCTCCTACGAGCAGTACTTC.

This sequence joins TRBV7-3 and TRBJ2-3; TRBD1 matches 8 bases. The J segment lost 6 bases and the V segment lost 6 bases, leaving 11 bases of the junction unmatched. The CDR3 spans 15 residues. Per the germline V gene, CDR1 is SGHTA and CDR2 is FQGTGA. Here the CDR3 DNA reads TGTGCCAGCAGGTCCTGGACAGGGAAGAGGGATACGCAGTATTTT. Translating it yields CASRSWTGKRDTQYF.

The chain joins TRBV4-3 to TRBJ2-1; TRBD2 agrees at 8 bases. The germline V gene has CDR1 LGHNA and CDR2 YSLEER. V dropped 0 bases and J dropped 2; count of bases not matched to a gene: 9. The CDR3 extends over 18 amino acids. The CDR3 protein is CASSQDPLRAGAYNEQFF. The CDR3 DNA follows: TGCGCCAGCAGCCAAGACCCTTTGAGAGCGGGAGCCTACAATGAGCAGTTCTTC.

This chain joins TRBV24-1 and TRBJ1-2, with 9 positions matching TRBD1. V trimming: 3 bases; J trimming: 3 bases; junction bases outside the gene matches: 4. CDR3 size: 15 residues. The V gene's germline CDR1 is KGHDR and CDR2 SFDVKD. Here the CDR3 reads CATSDPGQGYYGYTF. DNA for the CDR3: TGTGCCACCAGTGATCCCGGACAGGGGTACTATGGCTACACCTTC.

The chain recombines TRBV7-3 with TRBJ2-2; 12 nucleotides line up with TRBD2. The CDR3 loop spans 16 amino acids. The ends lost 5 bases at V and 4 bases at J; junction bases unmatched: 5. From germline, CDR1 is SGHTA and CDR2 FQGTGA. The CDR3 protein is CASSQTSGRGTGELFF. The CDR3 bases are TGTGCCAGCAGCCAGACTAGCGGGAGAGGCACCGGGGAGCTGTTTTTT.

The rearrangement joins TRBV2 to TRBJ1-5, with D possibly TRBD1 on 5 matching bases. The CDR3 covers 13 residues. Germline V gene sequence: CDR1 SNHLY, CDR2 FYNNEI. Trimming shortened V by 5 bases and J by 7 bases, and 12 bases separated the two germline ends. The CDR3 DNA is TGTGCCAGCAGTCCGCAGGGTCGACAGCCCCAGCATTTT. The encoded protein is CASSPQGRQPQHF. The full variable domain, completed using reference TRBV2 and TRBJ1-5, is EPEVTQTPSHQVTQMGQEVILRCVPISNHLYFYWYRQILGQKVEFLVSFYNNEISEKSEIFDDQFSVERPDGSNFTLKIRSTKLEDSAMYFCASSPQGRQPQHFGDGTRLSIL.

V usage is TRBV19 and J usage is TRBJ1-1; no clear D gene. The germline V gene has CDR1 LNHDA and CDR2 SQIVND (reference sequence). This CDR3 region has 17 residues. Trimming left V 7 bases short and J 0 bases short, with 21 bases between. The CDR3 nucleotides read TGTGCCAGTAAACGGACCTTGGAGAGGAGAATGAACACTGAAGCTTTCTTT. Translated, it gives CASKRTLERRMNTEAFF.

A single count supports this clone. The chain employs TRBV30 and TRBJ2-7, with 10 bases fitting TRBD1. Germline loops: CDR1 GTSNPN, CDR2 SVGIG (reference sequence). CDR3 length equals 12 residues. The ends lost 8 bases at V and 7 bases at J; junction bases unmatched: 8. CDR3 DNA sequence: TGTGCCCTGACGGGACAGGGGAGGGAGCAGTACTTC. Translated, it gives CALTGQGREQYF.

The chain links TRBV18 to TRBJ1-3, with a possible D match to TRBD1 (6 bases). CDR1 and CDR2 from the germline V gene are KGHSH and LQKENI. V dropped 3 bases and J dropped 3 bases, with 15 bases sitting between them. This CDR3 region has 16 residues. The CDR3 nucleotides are TGTGCCAGCTCACCCTCCAGGGGAATTAGTGGAAACACCATATATTTT. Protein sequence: CASSPSRGISGNTIYF.

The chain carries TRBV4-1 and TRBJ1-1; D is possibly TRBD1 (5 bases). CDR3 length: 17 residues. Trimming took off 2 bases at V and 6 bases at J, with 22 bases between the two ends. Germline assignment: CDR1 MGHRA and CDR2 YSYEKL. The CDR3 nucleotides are TGCGCCAGCAGCCAAAGCGCGACCTTGGGACGGAGCCCTGAAGCTTTCTTT. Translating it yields CASSQSATLGRSPEAFF.

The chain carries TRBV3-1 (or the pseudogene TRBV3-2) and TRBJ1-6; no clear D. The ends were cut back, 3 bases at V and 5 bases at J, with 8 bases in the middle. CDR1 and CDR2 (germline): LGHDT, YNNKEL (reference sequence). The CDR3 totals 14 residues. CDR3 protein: CASSQNGHNSPLHF. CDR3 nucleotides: TGTGCCAGCAGCCAGAATGGGCATAATTCACCCCTCCACTTT.